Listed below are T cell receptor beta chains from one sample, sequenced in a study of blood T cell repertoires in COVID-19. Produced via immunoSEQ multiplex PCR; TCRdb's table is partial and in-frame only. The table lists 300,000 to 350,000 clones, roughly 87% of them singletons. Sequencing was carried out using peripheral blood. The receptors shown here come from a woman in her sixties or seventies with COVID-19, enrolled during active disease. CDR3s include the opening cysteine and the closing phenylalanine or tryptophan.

CDR3: CASSEATRGLSPLHF
J: TRBJ1-6
V: TRBV6-1

CDR3: CASSQRPIDEKLFF
J: TRBJ1-4
V: TRBV14

CDR3: CASSPHRGWGTEAFF
J: TRBJ1-1
V: TRBV28

CDR3: CASRTGQGGSYEQYF
J: TRBJ2-7
V: TRBV6-5

CDR3: CASSPSPTSGSYNEQFF
J: TRBJ2-1
V: TRBV7-7

CDR3: CASSPPTGDTGELFF
J: TRBJ2-2
V: TRBV5-1

CDR3: CASSYGHRDRYNEQFF
J: TRBJ2-1
V: TRBV6-5

CDR3: CASSLTVGGGKNTEAFF
J: TRBJ1-1
V: TRBV7-3

CDR3: CASSLVTDTEAFF
J: TRBJ1-1
V: TRBV7-6

CDR3: CASSLEPGVGYNEQFF
J: TRBJ2-1
V: TRBV7-3

CDR3: CASSLQGTSTEAFF
J: TRBJ1-1
V: TRBV7-2

CDR3: CASSDRSGAGNTIYF
J: TRBJ1-3
V: TRBV6-1

CDR3: CSASAFTGTGDQPQHF
J: TRBJ1-5
V: TRBV20-1

CDR3: CASSPGDSEETQYF
J: TRBJ2-5
V: TRBV6-5

CDR3: CASSTGETQYF
J: TRBJ2-5
V: TRBV6-5

CDR3: CASSDPLAGGINEQFF
J: TRBJ2-1
V: TRBV10-1

CDR3: CASSRGQGARGYTF
J: TRBJ1-2
V: TRBV28

CDR3: CAISPTIAGGRETQYF
J: TRBJ2-5
V: TRBV10-3

CDR3: CASSPDRDVYGYTF
J: TRBJ1-2
V: TRBV18

CDR3: CASSPSGLAGGNEQFF
J: TRBJ2-1
V: TRBV11-2

CDR3: CASRNPGGGTHF
J: TRBJ1-2
V: TRBV6-5

CDR3: CASSPGGTAYEQYF
J: TRBJ2-7
V: TRBV5-6

CDR3: CASSEKSSGANVLTF
J: TRBJ2-6
V: TRBV6-1

CDR3: CASRYREKRGMDGYTF
J: TRBJ1-2
V: TRBV12-2

CDR3: CASSVGSGVTDTQYF
J: TRBJ2-3
V: TRBV9

CDR3: CAISPGTRDLDTQYF
J: TRBJ2-3
V: TRBV10-3

CDR3: CASRGGGWNYGYTF
J: TRBJ1-2
V: TRBV27

CDR3: CASSKDYGGCGNGYTF
J: TRBJ1-2
V: TRBV21-1

CDR3: CASSSQGRTEAFF
J: TRBJ1-1
V: TRBV19

CDR3: CASSGATKGQPQHF
J: TRBJ1-5
V: TRBV2

CDR3: CASKRTGGAFYGYTF
J: TRBJ1-2
V: TRBV28

CDR3: CAWSLQPGLNTGELFF
J: TRBJ2-2
V: TRBV30

CDR3: CASSNLEVGQPQHF
J: TRBJ1-5
V: TRBV21-1

CDR3: CASSPYLNTEAFF
J: TRBJ1-1
V: TRBV4-1

CDR3: CASTDPRNEQFF
J: TRBJ2-1
V: TRBV5-4

CDR3: CASSEATGGTEAFF
J: TRBJ1-1
V: TRBV6-1

CDR3: CASSLPGQGRTGELFF
J: TRBJ2-2
V: TRBV5-4

CDR3: CASSLAPGLVANEQFF
J: TRBJ2-1
V: TRBV7-2

CDR3: CASSPLDIEAFF
J: TRBJ1-1
V: TRBV5-8

CDR3: CASRTGINQVGPQHF
J: TRBJ1-5
V: TRBV2

CDR3: CASSIQVISGNTIYF
J: TRBJ1-3
V: TRBV6-5

CDR3: CASSVGTGTQETQYF
J: TRBJ2-5
V: TRBV9